Presented here are 32 T cell receptor beta chains from one specimen sequenced in a study of cytomegalovirus exposure and HLA in healthy donors. The protocol was immunoSEQ multiplex PCR, while the TCRdb copy is restricted to in-frame clones and leaves out a portion. The profile shows some 170,000 clones, about 89% of them singletons. The sequenced sample was PBMCs. These receptors all come from a man younger than 35 in good health and CMV-seropositive.

This clone was seen more than once but under ten times. Other DNA sequences in this sample translate to the same CDR3. The V and J genes are TRBV27 and TRBJ2-7, with a weak D call TRBD1 (6 bases). Between the trimmed V and J ends, which lost 6 bases and 6 bases, there was a span of 12 bases. The germline V gene encodes CDR1 MNHEY and CDR2 SMNVEV (reference sequence). This CDR3 region has 12 residues. The chain's CDR3 is CASRQGNGEQYF. In DNA form, the CDR3 reads TGTGCCAGCAGGCAGGGGAACGGCGAGCAGTACTTC.

The genes are TRBV4-1 and TRBJ2-1; TRBD1 matches at 8 bases. CDR3 size: 15 residues. The germline CDR1 and CDR2 sequences are MGHRA and YSYEKL. The V segment lost 4 bases and the J segment 7 bases; nucleotides outside the gene matches: 9. The CDR3 reads CASSPEGQGGNEQFF. CDR3 in DNA: TGCGCCAGCAGCCCCGAAGGACAGGGTGGGAATGAGCAGTTCTTC.

The V and J genes are TRBV7-9 and TRBJ1-6, with D tentatively TRBD1 (6 bases). Looked up from germline, CDR1 is SEHNR and CDR2 is FQNEAQ (reference sequence). The CDR3 consists of 14 residues. Deletions cut 5 bases from V and 13 bases from J, with 18 bases between. The CDR3 DNA is TGTGCCAGCAGCGCCCCTGGGGGCGTTCGGCCCCTCCACTTT. This gives the protein CASSAPGGVRPLHF.

V usage is TRBV6-1 and J usage is TRBJ2-1; 8 bases fit TRBD2. CDR1 and CDR2 from the germline V gene are MNHNS and SASEGT. Trimming cost V 6 bases and J 5 bases; bases outside gene matches: 9. This CDR3 is 15 amino acids long. As DNA, the CDR3 is TGTGCCAGCAGCCCAACTAGCGGAGCAGACAATGAGCAGTTCTTC. It specifies CASSPTSGADNEQFF.

The genes are TRBV5-1 and TRBJ2-7, with 8 bases aligning to TRBD2. The V gene's germline CDR1 is SGHRS and CDR2 YFSETQ. V was clipped by 3 bases and J by 4 bases; unmatched bases: 6. The CDR3 contains 14 residues. CDR3 in amino acids: CASSSLADAYEQYF. DNA for the CDR3: TGCGCCAGCAGCTCACTAGCGGACGCTTACGAGCAGTACTTC.

Here the CDR3 reads CASSISGVGGQTLTEAFF. Written as DNA, the CDR3 is TGTGCCAGTAGTATTTCTGGGGTGGGGGGTCAGACACTCACTGAAGCTTTCTTT. The V and J genes are TRBV19 and TRBJ1-1; TRBD1 is a possible D gene (5 bases). The CDR3 contains 18 residues. CDR1 and CDR2 (germline): LNHDA, SQIVND (reference sequence). V was shortened by 3 bases and J by 4 bases, with 24 bases between the two germline ends.

The chain uses TRBV7-8 and TRBJ1-5; a possible D gene is TRBD1 (5 bases). In germline, CDR1 is SGHVS, CDR2 FQNEAQ. CDR3 size: 15 residues. The V and J ends lost 4 bases and 5 bases respectively, with 15 bases between them. CDR3 DNA: TGTGCCAGCAGCTCCGGACTAGGGGATTATCAGCCCCAGCATTTT. Protein product: CASSSGLGDYQPQHF.

Here the CDR3 reads CASSLNGLAGGTDTQYF. The CDR3 DNA sequence: TGTGCCAGCTCACTAAACGGACTAGCGGGGGGCACAGATACGCAGTATTTT. This chain uses TRBV18 with TRBJ2-3, with 13 bases matching TRBD2. J gave up 1 base and V 4 bases, and 5 bases lay outside the gene matches. There are 17 residues in the CDR3. Germline CDR1 reads KGHSH; CDR2 reads LQKENI.

The chain employs TRBV27 and TRBJ1-1; D gene unclear. V was cut by 1 base and J by 7 bases, with 13 bases left in between. Germline assignment: CDR1 MNHEY and CDR2 SMNVEV (reference sequence). There are 14 residues in the CDR3. This chain's CDR3 is CASSLLYNSREAFF. For the CDR3, the DNA is TGTGCCAGCAGTTTATTATATAACAGCCGTGAAGCTTTCTTT.

This clone has just one count. The CDR3: CASSVLGQGGSGNTIYF. Written as DNA, the CDR3 is TGTGCCAGCAGCGTTTTGGGACAGGGGGGCTCTGGAAACACCATATATTTT. This chain joins TRBV9 and TRBJ1-3; 11 bases are a match to TRBD1. Germline CDR1 reads SGDLS; CDR2 reads YYNGEE. CDR3 length: 17 amino acids. With V trimmed by 2 bases and J by 0 bases, 4 bases remained unmatched.

The J gene is TRBJ2-1, the V gene TRBV2, with TRBD2 as a possible D gene (6 bases). Trimming stripped 7 bases from V and 0 bases from J, with 13 bases between. Per the germline V gene, CDR1 is SNHLY and CDR2 is FYNNEI. The CDR3 loop spans 15 amino acids. The CDR3 spells CASKRDSASYNEQFF. CDR3 DNA: TGTGCCAGCAAGAGGGACTCGGCCTCCTACAATGAGCAGTTCTTC.

This clone has only one observation. The CDR3, as DNA: TGTGCCAGCAAAAAGGGACTAGCGGGAGTTTACGAGCAGTACTTC. This codes for CASKKGLAGVYEQYF. The chain recombines TRBV27 with TRBJ2-7; TRBD2 agrees at 14 bases. From germline, CDR1 is MNHEY and CDR2 SMNVEV (reference sequence). This CDR3 spans 15 amino acids. V lost 7 bases and J lost 4; bases outside the gene matches: 6.

The gene calls are TRBV5-4 and TRBJ1-6; D is undetermined. Trimming stripped 7 bases from V and 7 bases from J, with 12 bases between. The CDR3 is 13 residues long. The germline CDR1 and CDR2 sequences are SGHNT and YYREEE (reference sequence). The CDR3 DNA follows: TGTGCCAGCGGCGAGGGTTGGAATTCACCCCTCCACTTT. Encoded protein: CASGEGWNSPLHF.

J is TRBJ2-2 and V is TRBV4-1; D possibly corresponds to TRBD2 (7 bases). The CDR3 consists of 19 residues. Deletions cut 0 bases from V and 4 bases from J, with 21 bases between. The V gene's germline CDR1 is MGHRA and CDR2 YSYEKL. This chain's CDR3 is CASSQDRNLGGGPTGELFF. The CDR3 coding sequence is TGCGCCAGCAGCCAAGATCGAAATTTAGGGGGAGGGCCCACCGGGGAGCTGTTTTTT.

The chain is built from TRBV6-5 and TRBJ1-1; D unclear. CDR3 size: 13 residues. V gave up 6 bases and J gave up 4 bases, with 12 bases separating them. Germline loops: CDR1 MNHEY, CDR2 SVGAGI. CDR3 bases: TGTGCCAGCAGGAGGCCGGGTCGCACTGAAGCTTTCTTT. Translating gives CASRRPGRTEAFF.

The chain combines TRBV16 with TRBJ2-3; D not resolved. With 4 bases removed from V and 7 bases from J, the gap between germline ends came to 6 bases. This CDR3 has 11 residues. The germline gives CDR1 KGHSY, CDR2 FQNENV. The CDR3: CASSRLYTQYF. The CDR3 bases are TGTGCCAGCAGCCGTCTATATACGCAGTATTTT.

The chain couples TRBV7-9 to TRBJ1-5; D gene uncertain. Trimming took off 1 base at V and 2 bases at J, with 6 bases between the two ends. CDR1 is SEHNR and CDR2 is FQNEAQ in the germline V gene (reference sequence). The CDR3 is 14 amino acids. CDR3 DNA sequence: TGTGCCAGCAGCTTAGAGGGAGGCAATCAGCCCCAGCATTTT. Its translation is CASSLEGGNQPQHF.

This clone was counted a few times. The V and J genes are TRBV27 and TRBJ2-7, with D tentatively TRBD1 (5 bases). Germline V CDR1 and CDR2: MNHEY, SMNVEV (reference sequence). Trimming shortened V by 6 bases and J by 2 bases, and 11 bases separated the two germline ends. CDR3 length: 13 residues. CDR3 region: CASSLQGAYEQYF. DNA for the CDR3: TGTGCCAGCAGCCTGCAGGGTGCCTACGAGCAGTACTTC.

The chain links TRBV9 to TRBJ2-7; 7 bases are a match to TRBD1. The germline gives CDR1 SGDLS, CDR2 YYNGEE. With 4 bases clipped from V and 2 bases from J, the junction kept 6 bases outside the gene matches. CDR3 size: 14 residues. The CDR3 is CASSPGGPAYEQYF. CDR3 bases: TGTGCCAGCAGCCCAGGGGGACCGGCCTACGAGCAGTACTTC.

The V gene is TRBV27, the J gene TRBJ2-1; 10 bases map to TRBD2. This CDR3 comprises 17 residues. Germline V CDR1 and CDR2: MNHEY, SMNVEV (reference sequence). The junction had 6 bases not matched to a gene; V was cut back by 0 bases and J by 4 bases. In DNA, the CDR3 is TGTGCCAGCAGTTTATCGGCTAGCGGGGGCCCGTACAATGAGCAGTTCTTC. Translated: CASSLSASGGPYNEQFF.

V and J are TRBV4-3 and TRBJ2-1; D might be TRBD1 (5 bases). The CDR3 totals 15 residues. Germline CDR1 reads LGHNA; CDR2 reads YSLEER. Trimming stripped 1 base from V and 0 bases from J, with 7 bases between. The CDR3 DNA sequence: TGCGCCAGCAGCCAAGGACAGTCCTCCTACAATGAGCAGTTCTTC. Its protein is CASSQGQSSYNEQFF.

CDR3 nucleotide sequence: TGTGCCAGCAGTTTTATAGCGGGAGGTCCCGGGGAGCTGTTTTTT. It encodes CASSFIAGGPGELFF. The V and J genes are TRBV28 and TRBJ2-2; 10 nucleotides line up with TRBD2. Per the germline V gene, CDR1 is MDHEN and CDR2 is SYDVKM. V was pared by 3 bases and J by 6 bases, with 4 bases of the junction left unmatched. The CDR3 length is 15 residues.

The chain carries TRBV11-1 and TRBJ1-1; D might be TRBD1 (5 bases). With 3 bases removed from V and 4 bases from J, the gap between germline ends came to 12 bases. The CDR3 is 14 amino acids. The V gene's germline CDR1 is SGHAT and CDR2 FQDESV (reference sequence). CDR3 sequence: CASSFWPQGTEAFF. CDR3 nucleotide sequence: TGTGCCAGCAGCTTTTGGCCGCAGGGCACTGAAGCTTTCTTT. Based on the CDR3 plus reference TRBV11-1 and TRBJ1-1, the full variable domain is EAEVAQSPRYKITEKSQAVAFWCDPISGHATLYWYRQILGQGPELLVQFQDESVVDDSQLPKDRFSAERLKGVDSTLKIQPAELGDSAMYLCASSFWPQGTEAFFGQGTRLTVV.

This rearrangement joins TRBV28 to TRBJ1-1; 8 bases fit TRBD1. CDR1 is MDHEN and CDR2 is SYDVKM in the germline V gene. CDR3 length: 14 amino acids. The V and J ends lost 6 bases and 5 bases, in that order; junction bases with no gene match: 8. The CDR3 loop reads CASRAGQGSTEAFF. In nucleotides, the CDR3 is TGTGCCAGCAGGGCCGGACAGGGATCTACTGAAGCTTTCTTT.

The chain joins TRBV5-1 to TRBJ1-4; 9 positions match TRBD1. The CDR3 contains 14 residues. After removal of 4 bases from V and 8 bases from J, the junction contained 6 bases not matched to a gene. Germline V gives CDR1 SGHRS, CDR2 YFSETQ. CDR3 in amino acids: CASSTGQGGEKLFF. The CDR3 coding sequence is TGCGCCAGCAGCACGGGACAGGGAGGGGAAAAACTGTTTTTT.

The chain is built from TRBV30 and TRBJ1-2, with TRBD1 as a possible D gene (6 bases). CDR1 and CDR2 from the germline V gene are GTSNPN and SVGIG (reference sequence). The CDR3 contains 13 residues. Trimming removed 5 bases at V and 1 base at J, with 11 bases between. The CDR3: CAWDSQGNYGYTF. The CDR3 region has the DNA TGTGCCTGGGATTCACAGGGTAACTATGGCTACACCTTC.

The chain has TRBV23-1 and TRBJ2-7; 8 bases are shared with TRBD2. TRBV23-1 is recorded as an ORF, its role being uncertain. CDR3 length: 16 residues. Trimming cost V 8 bases and J 2 bases; bases outside gene matches: 14. CDR3 coding DNA: TGCGCCAGCGGGCCGCGGGAGGCCGACGTTACCTACGAGCAGTACTTC. Residues: CASGPREADVTYEQYF.

Here the CDR3 DNA reads TGTGCCAGCAGCGTAGGGCGGGGGGGGATCAATGAGCAGTTCTTC. Its translation is CASSVGRGGINEQFF. The chain has TRBV9 and TRBJ2-1; 9 nucleotides agree with TRBD2. In germline, CDR1 is SGDLS, CDR2 YYNGEE. CDR3 length equals 15 residues. V lost 0 bases to trimming and J lost 6 bases; unmatched junction nucleotides: 4.

This rearrangement joins TRBV27 to TRBJ2-1, with D perhaps TRBD1 (5 bases). The CDR3 loop spans 15 amino acids. Trimming stripped 1 base from V and 5 bases from J, with 12 bases between. CDR1 and CDR2 (germline): MNHEY, SMNVEV (reference sequence). The CDR3 is CASSLFRERDNEQFF. The DNA for the CDR3 is TGTGCCAGCAGTTTATTCAGGGAAAGGGACAATGAGCAGTTCTTC.

This clone was counted a few times. The DNA of the CDR3 is TGTGCCAGCAGCTCCGGGACAGGGTCCTACGAGCAGTACTTC. Translated, it gives CASSSGTGSYEQYF. J is TRBJ2-7 and V is TRBV11-3; 9 bases align to TRBD1. The germline V gene encodes CDR1 SGHNT and CDR2 YENEEA. Trimming at V came to 4 bases and at J to 1 base, leaving 2 bases not matched to a gene. CDR3 length: 14 residues.

The CDR3 bases are TGTGCCAGCAGCTTAGCGGTGGACAGCCCTAGCACAGATACGCAGTATTTT. Its protein is CASSLAVDSPSTDTQYF. The gene calls are TRBV7-8 and TRBJ2-3; maybe TRBD1 (6 bases). V gave up 0 bases and J gave up 0 bases, with 13 bases separating them. This CDR3 spans 17 amino acids. Germline V gene data show CDR1 as SGHVS and CDR2 as FQNEAQ.

The chain carries TRBV5-4 and TRBJ1-6; D is unresolved. The germline CDR1 and CDR2 sequences are SGHNT and YYREEE (reference sequence). The CDR3 spans 13 residues. The germline V and J ends were trimmed by 4 bases and 10 bases, with 12 bases remaining between them. The CDR3 is CASSPRVGSPLHF. The CDR3, as DNA: TGTGCCAGCAGCCCCCGGGTAGGCTCACCCCTCCACTTT.